The source of this TCR beta chain is a study of T cells in Graves' hyperthyroidism and ophthalmopathy. The CDR3 spans 16 residues. V trimming: 6 bases; J trimming: 2 bases; junction bases outside the gene matches: 10. Germline V gene sequence: CDR1 MNHNS, CDR2 SASEGT. Regions amplified from RNA transcripts were the TCR beta CDR3 regions. The study used the HTBI primer set for a first-round RT-PCR of the TCR CDR3. TCRdb re-called the multiplex PCR reads through MiXCR, storing one row per CDR3 protein. The data contain approximately 360,000 distinct CDR3 sequences, about a sixth of them singletons. Isolation of PBMCs was performed on 8.5 to 10 ml fresh peripheral blood.

The chain links TRBV6-1 to TRBJ1-2, with TRBD1 identical over 9 bases. Sequenced: blood. The sequence was collected from a woman aged 18-29 years with Graves' hyperthyroidism that later progressed to Graves' ophthalmopathy. The CDR3 protein is CASRRSGTGRNYGYTF. The CDR3 coding sequence is TGTGCCAGCAGGAGATCCGGGACAGGGCGGAACTATGGCTACACCTTC.